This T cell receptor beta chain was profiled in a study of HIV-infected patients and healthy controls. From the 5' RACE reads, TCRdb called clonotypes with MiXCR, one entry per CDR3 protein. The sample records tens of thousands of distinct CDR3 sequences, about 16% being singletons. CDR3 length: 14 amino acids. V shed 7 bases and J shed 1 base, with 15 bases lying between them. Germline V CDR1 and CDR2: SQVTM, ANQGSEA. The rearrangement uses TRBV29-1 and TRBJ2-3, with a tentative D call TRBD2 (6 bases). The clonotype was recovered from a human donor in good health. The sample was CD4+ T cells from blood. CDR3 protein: CSARPGEGTDTQYF. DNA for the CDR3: TGCAGCGCCCGGCCGGGGGAGGGCACAGATACGCAGTATTTT.